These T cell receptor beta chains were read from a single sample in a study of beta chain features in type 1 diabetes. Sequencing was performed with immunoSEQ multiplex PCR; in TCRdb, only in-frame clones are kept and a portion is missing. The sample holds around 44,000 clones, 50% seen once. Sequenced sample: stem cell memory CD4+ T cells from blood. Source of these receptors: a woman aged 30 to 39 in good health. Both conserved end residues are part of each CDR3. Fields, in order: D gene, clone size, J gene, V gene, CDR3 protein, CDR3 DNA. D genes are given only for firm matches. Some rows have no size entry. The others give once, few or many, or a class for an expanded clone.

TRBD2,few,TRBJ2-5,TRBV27,CASRDLAGVAETQYF,TGTGCCAGCAGAGATCTAGCGGGAGTTGCAGAGACCCAGTACTTC
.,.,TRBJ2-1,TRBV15,CASRPERDLYNEQFF,TGTGCCTCACGGCCCGAAAGGGACTTGTACAATGAGCAGTTCTTC
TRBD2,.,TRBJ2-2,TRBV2,CASRGTSNTGELFF,TGTGCCAGCAGAGGGACTAGCAATACCGGGGAGCTGTTTTTT
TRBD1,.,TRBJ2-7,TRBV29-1,CSVQGTGGSGREQYF,TGCAGCGTCCAGGGTACAGGGGGCTCCGGTAGGGAGCAGTACTTC
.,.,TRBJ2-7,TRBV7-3,CASSLVTGEYEQYF,TGTGCCAGCAGCTTAGTGACAGGAGAGTACGAGCAGTACTTC
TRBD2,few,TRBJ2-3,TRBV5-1,CASSFGLAADTQYF,TGCGCCAGCAGCTTCGGACTAGCGGCAGATACGCAGTATTTT
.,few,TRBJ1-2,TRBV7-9,CASSSTVTYYGYTF,TGTGCCAGCAGCTCAACAGTTACCTACTATGGCTACACCTTC
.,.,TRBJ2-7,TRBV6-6,CASSPRLASSYEQYF,TGTGCCAGCAGTCCACGGCTCGCTAGCTCCTACGAGCAGTACTTC
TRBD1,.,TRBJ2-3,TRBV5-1,CASSQGQSDTQYF,TGCGCCAGCAGCCAGGGACAGTCAGATACGCAGTATTTT
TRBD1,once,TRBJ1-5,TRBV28,CASSFIPQRTGGNQPQHF,TGTGCCAGCAGTTTTATACCTCAGCGGACAGGGGGCAATCAGCCCCAGCATTTT
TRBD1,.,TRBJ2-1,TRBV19,CASSIGVAGGTLSYNEQFF,TGTGCCAGTAGTATAGGGGTGGCAGGGGGCACTCTCTCCTACAATGAGCAGTTCTTC
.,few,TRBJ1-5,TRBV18,CASSVGRNQPQHF,TGTGCCAGCTCTGTGGGCCGAAATCAGCCCCAGCATTTT
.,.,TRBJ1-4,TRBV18,CASSPQFHENEKLFF,TGTGCCAGCTCACCACAGTTCCATGAGAATGAAAAACTGTTTTTT
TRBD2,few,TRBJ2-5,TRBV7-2,CASSLFSAGGQETQYF,TGTGCCAGCAGCTTATTCTCTGCGGGAGGGCAAGAGACCCAGTACTTC
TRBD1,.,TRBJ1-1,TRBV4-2,CASSQATGARLNTEAFF,TGTGCCAGCAGCCAAGCCACAGGGGCCCGATTGAACACTGAAGCTTTCTTT
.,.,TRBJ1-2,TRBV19,CASSILDTGYGYTF,TGTGCCAGTAGTATATTGGACACCGGCTATGGCTACACCTTC
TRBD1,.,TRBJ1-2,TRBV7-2,CASSSTGGAKGYTF,TGTGCCAGCAGCTCGACAGGGGGCGCGAAAGGCTACACCTTC
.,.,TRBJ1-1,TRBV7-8,CASSSALAEAFF,TGTGCCAGCAGCTCCGCATTAGCTGAAGCTTTCTTT
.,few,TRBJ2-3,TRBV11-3,CASSLVGQRTQYF,TGTGCCAGCAGCTTAGTAGGACAGAGGACGCAGTATTTT
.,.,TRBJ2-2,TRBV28,CASRYSGHTGELFF,TGTGCCAGCAGATATAGCGGACACACCGGGGAGCTGTTTTTT
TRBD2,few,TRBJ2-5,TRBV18,CASSPQGGETQYF,TGTGCCAGCTCACCTCAGGGAGGGGAGACCCAGTACTTC
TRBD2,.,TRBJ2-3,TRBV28,CASERGDTTDTQYF,TGTGCCAGCGAGCGGGGGGATACCACAGATACGCAGTATTTT
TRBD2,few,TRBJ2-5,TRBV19,CASSIDSPRTSGMETQYF,TGTGCCAGTAGTATAGATTCTCCCAGGACTAGCGGGATGGAGACCCAGTACTTC
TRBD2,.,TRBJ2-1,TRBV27,CASSLFFGLAGDTYNEQFF,TGTGCCAGCAGTTTATTCTTCGGACTAGCGGGAGATACCTACAATGAGCAGTTCTTC
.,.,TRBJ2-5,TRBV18,CASSLQETQYF,TGTGCCAGCTCCCTACAAGAGACCCAGTACTTC
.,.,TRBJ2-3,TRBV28,CASSRETDTQYF,TGTGCCAGCAGTCGGGAAACAGATACGCAGTATTTT
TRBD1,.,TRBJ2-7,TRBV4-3,CASSQDGRGQGGHEQYF,TGCGCCAGCAGCCAAGATGGTCGAGGACAGGGTGGCCACGAGCAGTACTTC
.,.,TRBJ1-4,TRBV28,CASSPGVNEKLFF,TGTGCCAGCAGTCCGGGAGTTAATGAAAAACTGTTTTTT
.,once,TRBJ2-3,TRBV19,CASTKMGQGPDTQYF,TGTGCCAGTACCAAGATGGGGCAGGGCCCAGATACGCAGTATTTT
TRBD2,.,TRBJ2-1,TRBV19,CASSQGLAGNENEQFF,TGTGCCAGTAGTCAGGGACTAGCGGGCAATGAGAATGAGCAGTTCTTC
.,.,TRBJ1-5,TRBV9,CASSSGGWGRNQPQHF,TGTGCCAGCAGCTCTGGAGGGTGGGGCCGGAATCAGCCCCAGCATTTT